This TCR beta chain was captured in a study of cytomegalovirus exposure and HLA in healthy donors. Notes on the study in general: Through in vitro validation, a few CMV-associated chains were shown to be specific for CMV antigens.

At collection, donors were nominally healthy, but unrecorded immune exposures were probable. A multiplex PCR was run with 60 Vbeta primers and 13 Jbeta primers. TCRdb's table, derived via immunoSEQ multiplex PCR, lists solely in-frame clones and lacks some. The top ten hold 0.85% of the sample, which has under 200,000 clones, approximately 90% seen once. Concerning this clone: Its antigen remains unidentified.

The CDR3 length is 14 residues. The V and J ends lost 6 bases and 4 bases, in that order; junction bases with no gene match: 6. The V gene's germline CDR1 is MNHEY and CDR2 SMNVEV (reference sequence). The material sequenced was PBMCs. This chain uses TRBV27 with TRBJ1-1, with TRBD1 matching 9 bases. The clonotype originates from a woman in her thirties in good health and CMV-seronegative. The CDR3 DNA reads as TGTGCCAGCAGAACAGGGGGCGCGGGCACTGAAGCTTTCTTT. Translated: CASRTGGAGTEAFF.